Listed below are T cell receptor beta chains from one sample, sequenced in a study of cytomegalovirus exposure and HLA in healthy donors. Assay: immunoSEQ multiplex PCR; the TCRdb copy retains only in-frame clones and omits some. The profile shows 200,000 to 250,000 clones, just under 85% of them singletons. The sample was PBMCs. The receptors stem from a middle-aged woman in good health and CMV-seronegative. Each CDR3 is given without its conserved first and last residue.

J gene: TRBJ2-3
V gene: TRBV18
CDR3 protein: ASSPVGTSNTDTQY

J gene: TRBJ1-1
V gene: TRBV7-8
CDR3 protein: ASSSQRQGGAF

J gene: TRBJ1-1
V gene: TRBV4-3
CDR3 protein: ASSLYSRVNTEAF

J gene: TRBJ1-2
V gene: TRBV4-2
CDR3 protein: ASSQESRVNGYT

J gene: TRBJ1-2
V gene: TRBV6-6
CDR3 protein: ASSYSNAGLNYGYT

J gene: TRBJ2-5
V gene: TRBV5-1
CDR3 protein: ASSLETGEETQY

J gene: TRBJ1-5
V gene: TRBV2
CDR3 protein: ASSFGGGSVNQPQH

J gene: TRBJ1-4
V gene: TRBV2
CDR3 protein: ASIRALVGDEKLF

J gene: TRBJ2-1
V gene: TRBV5-1
CDR3 protein: ASSLQGALDYNEQF

J gene: TRBJ1-2
V gene: TRBV5-6
CDR3 protein: ASSLWRGAYGYT

J gene: TRBJ2-3
V gene: TRBV4-2
CDR3 protein: ASSHAGTSGGGDTQY

J gene: TRBJ2-2
V gene: TRBV2
CDR3 protein: ASREQGAGELF

J gene: TRBJ1-1
V gene: TRBV5-1
CDR3 protein: ASSLGTGGTEAF

J gene: TRBJ2-7
V gene: TRBV6-6
CDR3 protein: ASSNLGNEQY

J gene: TRBJ2-1
V gene: TRBV7-2
CDR3 protein: ASSPGGAYNEQF

J gene: TRBJ2-7
V gene: TRBV5-1
CDR3 protein: ASSLAVGLAGGSKYEQY

J gene: TRBJ2-5
V gene: TRBV5-1
CDR3 protein: ASSLSKGETQY

J gene: TRBJ1-5
V gene: TRBV6-5
CDR3 protein: ASSQTGVGNQPQH

J gene: TRBJ2-7
V gene: TRBV6-6
CDR3 protein: ASSRLAGVSSYEQY

J gene: TRBJ2-1
V gene: TRBV18
CDR3 protein: ASSPPEGGRNEQF

J gene: TRBJ1-1
V gene: TRBV7-9
CDR3 protein: ASSLNRDSWMVF

J gene: TRBJ2-7
V gene: TRBV9
CDR3 protein: ASSVEGGGTYEQY